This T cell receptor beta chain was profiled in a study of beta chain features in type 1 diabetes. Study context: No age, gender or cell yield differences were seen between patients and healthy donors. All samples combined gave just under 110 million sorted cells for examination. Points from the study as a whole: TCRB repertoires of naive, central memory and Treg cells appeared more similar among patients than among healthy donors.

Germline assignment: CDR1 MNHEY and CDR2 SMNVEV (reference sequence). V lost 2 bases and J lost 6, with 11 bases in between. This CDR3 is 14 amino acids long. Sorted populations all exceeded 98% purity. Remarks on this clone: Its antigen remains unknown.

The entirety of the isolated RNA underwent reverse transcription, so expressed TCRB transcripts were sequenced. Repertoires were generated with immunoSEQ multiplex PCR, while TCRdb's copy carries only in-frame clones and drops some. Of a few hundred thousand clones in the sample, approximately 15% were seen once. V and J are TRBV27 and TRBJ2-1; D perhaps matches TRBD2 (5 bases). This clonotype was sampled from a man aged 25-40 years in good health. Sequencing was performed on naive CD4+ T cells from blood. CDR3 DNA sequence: TGTGCCAGCAGTTTAGCGGGCCCGATCAATGAGCAGTTCTTC. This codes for CASSLAGPINEQFF.